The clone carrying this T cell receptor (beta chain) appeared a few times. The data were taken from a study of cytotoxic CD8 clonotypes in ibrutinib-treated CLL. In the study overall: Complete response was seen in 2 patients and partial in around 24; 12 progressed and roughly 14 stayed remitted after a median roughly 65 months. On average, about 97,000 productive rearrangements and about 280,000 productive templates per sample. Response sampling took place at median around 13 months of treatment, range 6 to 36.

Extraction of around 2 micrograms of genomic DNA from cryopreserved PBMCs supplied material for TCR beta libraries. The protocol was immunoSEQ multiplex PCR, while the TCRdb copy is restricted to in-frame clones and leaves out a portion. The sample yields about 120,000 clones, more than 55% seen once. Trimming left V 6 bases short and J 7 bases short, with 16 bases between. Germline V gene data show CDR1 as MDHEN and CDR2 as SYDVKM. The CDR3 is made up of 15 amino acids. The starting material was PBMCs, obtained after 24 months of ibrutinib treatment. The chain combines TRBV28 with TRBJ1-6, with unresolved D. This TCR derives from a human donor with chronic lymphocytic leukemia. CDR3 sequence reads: CASRPAGELNSPLHF. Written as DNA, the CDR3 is TGTGCCAGCAGACCAGCCGGGGAGCTGAATTCACCCCTCCACTTT.